This T cell receptor (beta chain) was identified during a study of identifying expanded T cells in peripheral blood. Study outcomes and limitations: Over two and four weeks, about 17 and 20 clones changed, versus roughly 1.2 between replicates. Across healthy donors, higher total template counts meant significantly greater approximately two-week count variance.

On this clone: Its antigen is not known.

Generated by immunoSEQ multiplex PCR, the TCRdb table keeps only in-frame clones and is missing some. The table lists some 78,000 clones, roughly 81% of them singletons, with more than 15% in the top ten. Trimming pared 9 bases from V and 4 bases from J, leaving 23 bases between. The CDR3 totals 15 residues. In germline, CDR1 is SGHRS, CDR2 YFSETQ. The TCR comes from a person aged 18 to 70 in good health. The rearrangement links TRBV5-1 to TRBJ2-7; D is possibly TRBD1 (6 bases). The sample comprised blood. DNA of the CDR3: TGCGCCACCAGGGGATCTAAAGCCCATCGATACGAGCAGTACTTC. This codes for CATRGSKAHRYEQYF.